This T cell receptor beta chain was identified during a study of beta chain features in type 1 diabetes. Study details: Patients did not differ from healthy donors in age, gender or cell yield. The study's findings and limits: For type 1 diabetes patients, VDJ junctions showed fewer insertions and more deletions. For cells with high TCR expression, cDNA sequencing could yield over-representation.

The investigators reverse transcribed all of the isolated RNA, so they sequenced expressed TCRB transcripts. The assay was immunoSEQ multiplex PCR, and TCRdb's table has in-frame clones only and misses some. This sample carries some 150,000 clones, less than 9% of them seen once, and the ten largest clones take about 1.5%. As regards this clone: The antigen remains undetermined.

The V segment lost 3 bases and the J segment 1 base; nucleotides outside the gene matches: 3. CDR3 length equals 14 residues. CDR1 is SGHNT, CDR2 YYREEE, per germline (reference sequence). Isolation of CD4+ naive, central memory, regulatory and stem cell-like memory cells was achieved by sorting via CD45RO/CCR7/CD25/CD127/CD95/CD27. This chain uses TRBV5-4 with TRBJ1-1; 7 bases are shared with TRBD1. The sequence was collected from a woman aged 30 to 39 in good health. Sample: central memory CD4+ T cells from blood. The CDR3 spells CASSSRGENTEAFF. CDR3 nucleotide sequence: TGTGCCAGCAGCTCCAGGGGGGAGAACACTGAAGCTTTCTTT.